The next 28 T cell receptor beta chains were all read from a single sample in a study of Ad26.COV2.S vaccination and SARS-CoV-2 variants. Treatment specified: around 19 received Ad26.COV2.S at low or high dose, single or two shots; 5 received placebo; per-sample allocation not given. Sample collection was performed on day 63 after the first vaccine or placebo injection. Sequenced by immunoSEQ multiplex PCR; TCRdb stores in-frame clones only, minus some. In the table there are 500,000 or so clones, 89% of which are singletons. Sequenced material: peripheral blood, taken in a trial of Ad26.COV2.S vaccine versus placebo. These receptors came from a person between 18 and 65 years old who received the Ad26.COV2.S COVID-19 vaccine or a placebo.

The V and J genes are TRBV6-5 and TRBJ1-1; D is ambiguous. V was cut by 2 bases and J by 1 base, with 11 bases left in between. Germline V gives CDR1 MNHEY, CDR2 SVGAGI. The CDR3 extends over 15 amino acids. Here the CDR3 reads CASSYQPTANTEAFF. CDR3 sequence (DNA): TGTGCCAGCAGTTACCAGCCTACAGCGAACACTGAAGCTTTCTTT.

The chain links TRBV27 to TRBJ2-1, with 7 positions matching TRBD2. Looked up from germline, CDR1 is MNHEY and CDR2 is SMNVEV (reference sequence). V trimming: 3 bases; J trimming: 7 bases; junction bases outside the gene matches: 9. The CDR3 totals 15 residues. CDR3 amino acids: CASSFGTIPMNEQFF. CDR3 nucleotide sequence: TGTGCCAGCAGTTTTGGGACTATCCCGATGAATGAGCAGTTCTTC.

The chain employs TRBV5-1 and TRBJ1-2; TRBD1 aligns across 11 bases. This CDR3 region has 15 residues. Looked up from germline, CDR1 is SGHRS and CDR2 is YFSETQ. The ends lost 3 bases at V and 1 base at J; junction bases unmatched: 2. The CDR3 protein is CASSSGQGDNYGYTF. CDR3 bases: TGCGCCAGCAGCTCGGGACAGGGGGATAACTATGGCTACACCTTC.

The gene calls are TRBV4-1 and TRBJ2-5; the D gene is possibly TRBD1 (6 bases). This CDR3 region has 15 residues. Looked up from germline, CDR1 is MGHRA and CDR2 is YSYEKL. The V end was cut by 0 bases, the J end by 7 bases, with 15 bases between. For the CDR3, the DNA is TGCGCCAGCAGCCAAGACCCAGGGGAAGGTGGGACCCAGTACTTC. Protein: CASSQDPGEGGTQYF.

This chain connects TRBV6-5 to TRBJ2-3, with unresolved D. Germline CDR1 is MNHEY and CDR2 is SVGAGI. This CDR3 has 14 amino acids. The V end lost 6 bases, the J end lost 3 bases, and 13 bases lay between the germline ends. CDR3 sequence: CASRTWTVTDTQYF. CDR3 nucleotides: TGTGCCAGCAGGACTTGGACCGTGACAGATACGCAGTATTTT.

J is TRBJ2-3 and V is TRBV5-1; 11 bases agree with TRBD2. The CDR3 runs to 16 residues. In germline, CDR1 is SGHRS, CDR2 YFSETQ. J lost 3 bases, V lost 0 bases, and 3 bases had no gene match. The CDR3 sequence is CASSLARLAGTDTQYF. As DNA, the CDR3 is TGCGCCAGCAGCTTGGCCCGACTAGCGGGAACAGATACGCAGTATTTT.

Notes on this clone: Within the sample, other DNA sequences also encode this same CDR3. V is TRBV7-2 and J is TRBJ1-5; D perhaps matches TRBD1 (5 bases). CDR3 size: 14 residues. Between the trimmed V and J ends, which lost 2 bases and 2 bases, there was a span of 7 bases. Germline V gene sequence: CDR1 SGHTA, CDR2 FQGNSA. The CDR3 nucleotides are TGTGCCAGCAGCTTAAGGGGAGGCAATCAGCCCCAGCATTTT. It encodes CASSLRGGNQPQHF.

This rearrangement joins TRBV4-2 to TRBJ2-5, with D possibly being TRBD1 or TRBD2 (5 bases each). Germline CDR1 reads LGHNA; CDR2 reads YNFKEQ. Trimming stripped 4 bases from V and 1 base from J, with 13 bases between. This CDR3 contains 15 residues. CDR3 region: CASSRDGTAQETQYF. CDR3 DNA sequence: TGTGCCAGCAGCCGGGACGGAACGGCCCAAGAGACCCAGTACTTC.

The chain is built from TRBV6-1 and TRBJ1-5; 8 nucleotides match TRBD1. CDR1 and CDR2 from the germline V gene are MNHNS and SASEGT. This CDR3 has 17 amino acids. V was clipped by 2 bases and J by 1 base; unmatched bases: 7. The CDR3 here is CASSEQRTGKSNQPQHF. CDR3 coding DNA: TGTGCCAGCAGTGAACAACGGACAGGGAAAAGCAATCAGCCCCAGCATTTT.

J is TRBJ1-5 and V is TRBV2; D gene ambiguous. The V gene lost 5 bases and the J gene lost 6 bases, with 5 bases spanning the gap. CDR1 SNHLY and CDR2 FYNNEI come from the germline V gene. This CDR3 contains 11 residues. Written as DNA, the CDR3 is TGTGCCAGCAGTAGAGGTCAGCCCCAGCATTTT. Translation: CASSRGQPQHF.

CDR3 DNA sequence: TGTGCCAGCAGCCCCCAGGGGGGACTAAACAATGAGCAGTTCTTC. Its protein is CASSPQGGLNNEQFF. This chain connects TRBV7-2 to TRBJ2-1; possibly TRBD1 or TRBD2 for D (7 bases each). V was trimmed by 5 bases and J by 5 bases, leaving 16 bases between them. This CDR3 spans 15 amino acids. Germline V gene lookup returns CDR1 SGHTA and CDR2 FQGNSA.

The genes are TRBV28 and TRBJ1-5, with D possibly TRBD1 on 6 matching bases. The CDR3 consists of 14 residues. V dropped 3 bases and J dropped 7 bases, with 13 bases sitting between them. Germline V lookup: CDR1 MDHEN, CDR2 SYDVKM. CDR3 bases: TGTGCCAGCAGTTTTTTACAGGGTGGACAGCCCCAGCATTTT. Its protein is CASSFLQGGQPQHF.

The V and J genes are TRBV6-2 or TRBV6-3 and TRBJ2-1; 10 bases fit TRBD2. CDR1 MNHEY and CDR2 SVGEGT come from the germline V gene. The CDR3 runs 15 residues. The trim removed 4 bases at V and 9 bases at J, leaving 9 bases unmatched. CDR3 amino acids: CASSSSSGRRAEQFF. The CDR3 region has the DNA TGTGCCAGCAGTTCGTCTAGCGGGAGAAGGGCTGAGCAGTTCTTC.

This clone was seen at least ten times. This sequence joins TRBV28 and TRBJ2-3; D uncertain. Trimming took off 4 bases at V and 4 bases at J, with 24 bases between the two ends. CDR3 length: 18 amino acids. Looked up from germline, CDR1 is MDHEN and CDR2 is SYDVKM. The CDR3 protein is CASSSTFLLTETADTQYF. For the CDR3, the DNA is TGTGCCAGCAGTTCTACCTTTCTCTTGACCGAAACAGCAGATACGCAGTATTTT.

J is TRBJ2-1 and V is TRBV19; D not resolved. Trimming removed 2 bases at V and 4 bases at J, with 6 bases between. Germline CDR1 and CDR2: LNHDA and SQIVND (reference sequence). The CDR3 covers 13 residues. The CDR3 is CASSIIGYNEQFF. The CDR3 DNA follows: TGTGCCAGTAGTATAATCGGATACAATGAGCAGTTCTTC.

This clone was seen only a few times. The gene calls are TRBV7-2 and TRBJ2-7; D gene unclear. The CDR3 runs to 15 residues. Per the germline V gene, CDR1 is SGHTA and CDR2 is FQGNSA. Trimming cost V 1 base and J 7 bases, with 17 bases left between them. DNA for the CDR3: TGTGCCAGCAGCTTAGATCGGGTCCCTACCTTGGAGCAGTACTTC. This encodes CASSLDRVPTLEQYF.

This clone has only one observation. The chain employs TRBV5-1 and TRBJ2-7; TRBD1 aligns across 8 bases. The length of the CDR3 is 14 residues. The ends lost 4 bases at V and 4 bases at J; junction bases unmatched: 7. CDR1 and CDR2 from the germline V gene are SGHRS and YFSETQ. The chain's CDR3 is CASSKMDRAYEQYV. The CDR3 coding sequence is TGCGCCAGCAGCAAAATGGACAGGGCATACGAGCAGTACGTC.

The gene calls are TRBV19 and TRBJ1-4; weak D call: TRBD1 (5 bases). This CDR3 contains 15 residues. Trimming stripped 4 bases from V and 5 bases from J, with 14 bases between. Germline V gives CDR1 LNHDA, CDR2 SQIVND (reference sequence). In DNA, the CDR3 is TGTGCCAGTAGTACCCTTCGGGGGATCAATGAAAAACTGTTTTTT. Residues: CASSTLRGINEKLFF.

Regarding this clone: Other DNA sequences from this sample encode an identical CDR3 as well. This CDR3 is CASSLVMNTEAFF. For the CDR3, the DNA is TGCGCCAGCAGCTTGGTCATGAACACTGAAGCTTTCTTT. The V and J genes are TRBV5-1 and TRBJ1-1; no definite D call. Trimming pared 0 bases from V and 0 bases from J, leaving 3 bases between. The CDR3 length is 13 residues. Germline-derived CDR1 and CDR2 are SGHRS and YFSETQ. The entire variable domain, with the rest obtained from reference TRBV5-1 and TRBJ1-1, is as follows: KAGVTQTPRYLIKTRGQQVTLSCSPISGHRSVSWYQQTPGQGLQFLFEYFSETQRNKGNFPGRFSGRQFSNSRSEMNVSTLELGDSALYLCASSLVMNTEAFFGQGTRLTVV.

This clone was seen a few times. This chain connects TRBV6-6 to TRBJ2-6; no firm D call. With 7 bases removed from V and 0 bases from J, the gap between germline ends came to 10 bases. The CDR3 has 15 amino acids. Germline V gene data show CDR1 as MNHNY and CDR2 as SVGAGI (reference sequence). CDR3 region: CASTLESSGANVLTF. CDR3 bases: TGTGCCAGCACCTTAGAAAGCTCTGGGGCCAACGTCCTGACTTTC.

The chain couples TRBV27 to TRBJ2-4; D ambiguous. V was trimmed by 6 bases and J by 8 bases, leaving 11 bases between them. The CDR3 runs to 12 residues. The germline gives CDR1 MNHEY, CDR2 SMNVEV (reference sequence). The CDR3 loop is CASSDYRDIQYF. CDR3 nucleotides: TGTGCCAGCAGCGATTACCGGGACATTCAGTACTTC.

V gene TRBV5-1 combines with J gene TRBJ1-6; D remains ambiguous. V was trimmed by 4 bases and J by 8 bases, leaving 10 bases between them. The CDR3 runs to 13 residues. Germline V gene sequence: CDR1 SGHRS, CDR2 YFSETQ. CDR3 region: CASSLDGHSPLHF. The CDR3 DNA is TGCGCCAGCAGCCTGGACGGACATTCACCCCTCCACTTT. The full variable domain, completed using reference TRBV5-1 and TRBJ1-6, is KAGVTQTPRYLIKTRGQQVTLSCSPISGHRSVSWYQQTPGQGLQFLFEYFSETQRNKGNFPGRFSGRQFSNSRSEMNVSTLELGDSALYLCASSLDGHSPLHFGNGTRLTVT.

The table lists this clone with a count of one. The chain combines TRBV7-2 with TRBJ1-4, with TRBD1 matching over 7 bases. Germline CDR1 reads SGHTA; CDR2 reads FQGNSA. V was clipped by 2 bases and J by 2 bases; unmatched bases: 11. This CDR3 region has 18 residues. This chain's CDR3 is CASSLQEGAKVTNEKLFF. The CDR3, as DNA: TGTGCCAGCAGCTTACAAGAGGGGGCGAAGGTCACTAATGAAAAACTGTTTTTT. The full variable domain, in which reference TRBV7-2 and TRBJ1-4 provide the parts outside the CDR3, is GAGVSQSPSNKVTEKGKDVELRCDPISGHTALYWYRQSLGQGLEFLIYFQGNSAPDKSGLPSDRFSAERTGGSVSTLTIQRTQQEDSAVYLCASSLQEGAKVTNEKLFFGSGTQLSVL.

The chain combines TRBV4-1 with TRBJ2-3, with a tentative D call TRBD1 (6 bases). V gave up 0 bases and J gave up 4 bases, with 11 bases separating them. The CDR3 totals 15 residues. The germline V gene encodes CDR1 MGHRA and CDR2 YSYEKL. The CDR3 is CASSQEGARSDTQYF. In DNA form, the CDR3 reads TGCGCCAGCAGCCAAGAGGGGGCGAGGTCAGATACGCAGTATTTT.

Only one count was recorded for this clone. This chain uses TRBV28 with TRBJ1-5; D is undetermined. The V gene's germline CDR1 is MDHEN and CDR2 SYDVKM. This CDR3 spans 16 amino acids. V was clipped by 4 bases and J by 1 base, with 14 bases between them. Written as DNA, the CDR3 is TGTGCCAGCAGTTATTCCCATGGTTGGAGCAATCAGCCCCAGCATTTT. Translating it yields CASSYSHGWSNQPQHF. Filled out from reference TRBV28 and TRBJ1-5, the complete variable domain reads DVKVTQSSRYLVKRTGEKVFLECVQDMDHENMFWYRQDPGLGLRLIYFSYDVKMKEKGDIPEGYSVSREKKERFSLILESASTNQTSMYLCASSYSHGWSNQPQHFGDGTRLSIL.

This clone was detected only once. This chain links TRBV28 with TRBJ2-7; D is undetermined. CDR1 MDHEN and CDR2 SYDVKM come from the germline V gene. The CDR3 sequence is 14 residues long. V was clipped by 10 bases and J by 1 base, with 17 bases between them. The CDR3 loop reads CATQRVAFSYEQYF. The DNA for the CDR3 is TGTGCCACCCAACGGGTGGCATTTTCCTACGAGCAGTACTTC. Complete variable domain (other parts from reference TRBV28 and TRBJ2-7): DVKVTQSSRYLVKRTGEKVFLECVQDMDHENMFWYRQDPGLGLRLIYFSYDVKMKEKGDIPEGYSVSREKKERFSLILESASTNQTSMYLCATQRVAFSYEQYFGPGTRLTVT.

V is TRBV11-3 and J is TRBJ2-3; D uncertain. The CDR3 is made up of 11 amino acids. The V end was cut by 6 bases, the J end by 6 bases, with 7 bases between. Germline V gene lookup returns CDR1 SGHNT and CDR2 YENEEA. CDR3 region: CASRRLDTQYF. The CDR3 DNA reads TGTGCCAGCAGGCGGCTGGATACGCAGTATTTT.

The rearrangement links TRBV7-2 to TRBJ2-5; TRBD2 matches 8 bases. The V and J ends lost 5 bases and 4 bases, in that order; junction bases with no gene match: 6. The CDR3 consists of 14 residues. Per germline, CDR1 SGHTA and CDR2 FQGNSA. DNA for the CDR3: TGTGCCAGCAGCCGTCGCGGGGGGAGAGAGACCCAGTACTTC. Translation: CASSRRGGRETQYF.